The 30 T cell receptor beta chains listed next were all sequenced from one sample in a study of Graves' ophthalmopathy and Graves' hyperthyroidism. For repertoire sequencing, the TCR beta CDR3 regions were amplified from RNA transcripts. RT-PCR with HTBI primers came first, then second-round multiplex PCR. MiXCR, run by TCRdb on the multiplex PCR reads, gives a single entry per CDR3 protein. The data show more than 150,000 distinct CDR3 sequences, 37% seen once. The sample was peripheral blood. The receptors stem from a woman aged 35 to 49 with Graves' ophthalmopathy.

This clonotype occurred many times. The rearrangement joins TRBV19 to TRBJ2-7, with TRBD2 matching over 10 bases. Germline assignment: CDR1 LNHDA and CDR2 SQIVND (reference sequence). The CDR3 is 14 residues long. V trimming: 4 bases; J trimming: 4 bases; junction bases outside the gene matches: 4. CDR3 amino acids: CASSNLAGEYEQYF. CDR3 DNA sequence: TGTGCCAGTAGTAACCTAGCGGGAGAGTACGAGCAGTACTTC.

This clonotype occurred many times. The chain joins TRBV6-5 to TRBJ1-2; tentative D call: TRBD1 (5 bases). Deletions cut 4 bases from V and 6 bases from J, with 9 bases between. Germline loops: CDR1 MNHEY, CDR2 SVGAGI. The CDR3 is made up of 12 amino acids. CDR3 nucleotides: TGTGCCAGCAGTTTCGGGGACGATGGCTACACCTTC. Residues: CASSFGDDGYTF.

The chain is built from TRBV6-1 and TRBJ2-7, with a possible D match to TRBD2 (6 bases). Trimming shortened V by 6 bases and J by 5 bases, and 14 bases separated the two germline ends. The CDR3 extends over 13 amino acids. In germline, CDR1 is MNHNS, CDR2 SASEGT. CDR3 sequence reads: CASRGWGRNEQYF. For the CDR3, the DNA is TGTGCCAGCAGAGGTTGGGGGAGGAACGAGCAGTACTTC.

At least ten counts were recorded for this clonotype. The V and J genes are TRBV7-3 and TRBJ1-1, with TRBD1 as a possible D gene (6 bases). V was pared by 1 base and J by 5 bases, with 14 bases between. The CDR3 runs 15 residues. CDR1 is SGHTA, CDR2 FQGTGA, per germline. CDR3 DNA: TGTGCCAGCAGCTTAAAGGGGGGTATCTCGACTGAAGCTTTCTTT. This codes for CASSLKGGISTEAFF.

At least ten counts were recorded for this clonotype. This sequence joins TRBV20-1 and TRBJ2-5; D is ambiguous. Trimming took off 5 bases at V and 1 base at J, with 11 bases between the two ends. This CDR3 contains 13 residues. The V gene's germline CDR1 is DFQATT and CDR2 SNEGSKA (reference sequence). The CDR3 sequence is CSAPDTFQETQYF. The DNA for the CDR3 is TGCAGTGCTCCTGACACTTTCCAAGAGACCCAGTACTTC.

This clonotype was counted many times. The V call is TRBV29-1, the J call TRBJ1-2, with 7 nucleotides matching TRBD1. Germline V CDR1 and CDR2: SQVTM, ANQGSEA. After removal of 1 base from V and 8 bases from J, the junction contained 7 bases not matched to a gene. This CDR3 region has 13 residues. Written as DNA, the CDR3 is TGCAGCGTTGAAGCCGACAGGGTCGAGGGCTACACCTTC. Translating it yields CSVEADRVEGYTF.

This clonotype showed up many times. The V call is TRBV5-5, the J call TRBJ2-5; 7 bases align to TRBD1. CDR3 length equals 15 residues. Per germline, CDR1 SGHKS and CDR2 YYEKEE (reference sequence). The trim removed 2 bases at V and 2 bases at J, leaving 6 bases unmatched. The CDR3, as DNA: TGTGCCAGCAGCTTTAGCCCGGGACAGCAAGAGACCCAGTACTTC. Amino acids: CASSFSPGQQETQYF.

The rearrangement links TRBV28 to TRBJ2-5; TRBD2 matches 11 bases. Germline CDR1 MDHEN, CDR2 SYDVKM. Losses at the gene ends were 3 bases for V and 1 base for J; bases not matched to a gene: 7. The CDR3 extends over 17 amino acids. Written as DNA, the CDR3 is TGTGCCAGCAGTTTCCCATTAGGACTAGCGGGCCAAGAGACCCAGTACTTC. The encoded protein is CASSFPLGLAGQETQYF.

This clonotype was seen ten or more times. The V call is TRBV6-5, the J call TRBJ1-1; 9 bases are shared with TRBD1. Trimming cost V 10 bases and J 4 bases; bases outside gene matches: 16. This CDR3 comprises 16 residues. Germline CDR1 reads MNHEY; CDR2 reads SVGAGI. The CDR3 here is CATSSAVQQGATEAFF. The CDR3 coding sequence is TGTGCCACATCCTCCGCTGTGCAACAGGGGGCCACTGAAGCTTTCTTT.

The chain links TRBV6-1 to TRBJ2-7; 9 positions agree with TRBD1. The trim removed 5 bases at V and 6 bases at J, leaving 8 bases unmatched. The CDR3 extends over 14 amino acids. Germline values: CDR1 MNHNS, CDR2 SASEGT. CDR3 residues: CASSLHRGLIEQYF. CDR3 sequence (DNA): TGTGCCAGCAGTCTGCACAGGGGGCTGATCGAGCAGTACTTC.

The chain is built from TRBV6-1 and TRBJ2-7; tentative D call: TRBD1 (5 bases). Trimming removed 6 bases at V and 6 bases at J, with 18 bases between. The length of the CDR3 is 14 residues. Per the germline V gene, CDR1 is MNHNS and CDR2 is SASEGT. Here the CDR3 DNA reads TGTGCCAGCAGCCCCCGCGACCTTACAGGCGAGCAGTACTTC. Protein: CASSPRDLTGEQYF.

The genes are TRBV11-2 and TRBJ2-7; 7 nucleotides match TRBD1. This CDR3 region has 16 residues. V gave up 6 bases and J gave up 3 bases; unmatched junction bases: 14. Germline V gene sequence: CDR1 SGHAT, CDR2 FQNNGV. The CDR3 here is CASRLQGIVPFYEQYF. The CDR3 DNA reads TGTGCCAGCAGGTTACAGGGGATAGTGCCCTTCTACGAGCAGTACTTC.

This clonotype has a handful of counts. This chain joins TRBV6-5 and TRBJ1-1; D might be TRBD1 (5 bases). Deletions cut 2 bases from V and 6 bases from J, with 10 bases between. The CDR3 has 13 residues. Germline V gene data show CDR1 as MNHEY and CDR2 as SVGAGI. CDR3 in amino acids: CASSYGGRAEAFF. In DNA, the CDR3 is TGTGCCAGCAGTTACGGGGGGAGGGCTGAAGCTTTCTTT.

The rearrangement uses TRBV25-1 and TRBJ2-7; no clear D gene. The V end lost 3 bases, the J end lost 4 bases, and 10 bases lay between the germline ends. Germline CDR1 reads MGHDK; CDR2 reads SYGVNS. The CDR3 is 13 amino acids. CDR3 in DNA: TGTGCCAGCAGTGACTTCAGGCGGTACGAGCAGTACTTC. Its translation: CASSDFRRYEQYF.

The rearrangement links TRBV7-2 to TRBJ2-5, with 8 bases that match TRBD2. The V gene's germline CDR1 is SGHTA and CDR2 FQGNSA. V shed 3 bases, J shed 2 bases, and the junction held 5 bases outside the gene matches. The CDR3 is 15 residues long. The CDR3 sequence is CASSFSGSGQETQYF. In DNA, the CDR3 is TGTGCCAGCAGCTTCAGCGGGAGCGGGCAAGAGACCCAGTACTTC.

The chain uses TRBV27 and TRBJ2-7; 13 bases agree with TRBD2. The CDR3 totals 17 residues. Germline CDR1 MNHEY, CDR2 SMNVEV (reference sequence). The trim removed 5 bases at V and 0 bases at J, leaving 7 bases unmatched. The CDR3 sequence is CASSQTSGGPSSYEQYF. The DNA of the CDR3 is TGTGCCAGCAGTCAGACTAGCGGGGGGCCGAGCTCCTACGAGCAGTACTTC.

CDR3 protein: CASVPGQGIIGELFF. The CDR3 coding sequence is TGTGCCAGCGTACCGGGACAGGGAATCATCGGGGAGCTGTTTTTT. The rearrangement joins TRBV28 to TRBJ2-2; 9 nucleotides line up with TRBD1. Germline V gene data show CDR1 as MDHEN and CDR2 as SYDVKM. V trimming: 8 bases; J trimming: 7 bases; junction bases outside the gene matches: 11. The CDR3 has 15 amino acids.

This chain connects TRBV28 to TRBJ2-7, with TRBD2 matching 7 bases. CDR1 is MDHEN, CDR2 SYDVKM, per germline. Trimming at V came to 3 bases and at J to 4 bases, leaving 12 bases not matched to a gene. CDR3 size: 16 residues. In nucleotides, the CDR3 is TGTGCCAGCAGTTTGTATGGCGGCGGGAGTATTTACGAGCAGTACTTC. Its protein is CASSLYGGGSIYEQYF.

This clonotype was counted many times. The V and J genes are TRBV9 and TRBJ1-2; 8 nucleotides align to TRBD1. V shed 5 bases, J shed 3 bases, and the junction held 6 bases outside the gene matches. CDR3 size: 14 residues. Per germline, CDR1 SGDLS and CDR2 YYNGEE. The CDR3 spells CASRATTGDYGYTF. CDR3 sequence (DNA): TGTGCCAGCAGAGCAACGACAGGGGACTATGGCTACACCTTC.

This clonotype was counted a single time. CDR3 in DNA: TGTGCCTGGGATCAGAACACTGAAGCTTTCTTT. This encodes CAWDQNTEAFF. The chain carries TRBV30 and TRBJ1-1; D unresolved. V lost 5 bases and J 1 base, leaving 5 bases between the germline ends. The CDR3 has 11 amino acids. CDR1 is GTSNPN and CDR2 is SVGIG in the germline V gene (reference sequence).

The chain's CDR3 is CSARGWRVDTEAFF. The CDR3 nucleotides read TGCAGTGCTAGGGGTTGGAGGGTGGACACTGAAGCTTTCTTT. The genes are TRBV20-1 and TRBJ1-1; D unclear. Germline values: CDR1 DFQATT, CDR2 SNEGSKA (reference sequence). Trimming removed 3 bases at V and 3 bases at J, with 14 bases between. This CDR3 is built from 14 residues.

This clonotype came up many times. The CDR3 DNA sequence: TGTGCCAGTGCCTGGGACAGGGGTTCCTACGAGCAGTACTTC. This encodes CASAWDRGSYEQYF. The genes are TRBV19 and TRBJ2-7; 10 bases match TRBD1. Per the germline V gene, CDR1 is LNHDA and CDR2 is SQIVND (reference sequence). J gave up 1 base and V 8 bases, and 5 bases lay outside the gene matches. The CDR3 spans 14 residues.

V and J are TRBV27 and TRBJ2-7, with D tentatively TRBD1 (6 bases). V was pared by 5 bases and J by 3 bases, with 14 bases between. This CDR3 spans 14 amino acids. Looked up from germline, CDR1 is MNHEY and CDR2 is SMNVEV (reference sequence). CDR3 DNA sequence: TGTGCCAGCAGTCCAAACAGGGCGGGCTACGAGCAGTACTTC. Protein product: CASSPNRAGYEQYF.

This clonotype was observed at least ten times. The chain combines TRBV28 with TRBJ1-5; TRBD1 aligns across 9 bases. The CDR3 is 20 amino acids. Germline CDR1 reads MDHEN; CDR2 reads SYDVKM. V gave up 1 base and J gave up 4 bases; unmatched junction bases: 17. The CDR3 coding sequence is TGTGCCAGCAGTTTATCCGGGACAGGGTATGAAGGGTGGGCAAATCAGCCCCAGCATTTT. Translation: CASSLSGTGYEGWANQPQHF.

This clonotype was seen only once. This chain joins TRBV15 and TRBJ1-1; D call uncertain. V was cut by 1 base and J by 4 bases, with 10 bases left in between. This CDR3 is 14 amino acids long. Germline V gene sequence: CDR1 LNHNV, CDR2 YYDKDF (reference sequence). The CDR3 reads CATSRGGLGTEAFF. Written as DNA, the CDR3 is TGTGCCACCAGCAGAGGAGGGCTGGGCACTGAAGCTTTCTTT.

This clonotype was recorded at least ten times. Its ends do not fully match the called genes, so a read error is possible. This chain uses TRBV5-1 with TRBJ2-5; D is uncertain. Germline V gene sequence: CDR1 SGHRS, CDR2 YFSETQ. The CDR3 has 13 amino acids. CDR3 sequence: CASSLGPQETQYF. CDR3 DNA: TGTGCCAGCAGCTTAGGTCCCCAAGAGACCCAGTACTTC.

In nucleotides, the CDR3 is TGTGCCAGCAGTTTCCTAGCGGGGCCCACGACCCAGTACTTC. Protein sequence: CASSFLAGPTTQYF. The V gene is TRBV28, the J gene TRBJ2-5, with 9 bases matching TRBD2. The CDR3 totals 14 residues. With V trimmed by 3 bases and J by 7 bases, 6 bases remained unmatched. The germline V gene has CDR1 MDHEN and CDR2 SYDVKM. Using reference TRBV28 and TRBJ2-5 for the parts outside the CDR3, the full variable domain is DVKVTQSSRYLVKRTGEKVFLECVQDMDHENMFWYRQDPGLGLRLIYFSYDVKMKEKGDIPEGYSVSREKKERFSLILESASTNQTSMYLCASSFLAGPTTQYFGPGTRLLVL.

In its sample, this clonotype was seen many times. The chain combines TRBV7-8 with TRBJ2-7; possible D gene TRBD2, 6 bases. CDR1 SGHVS and CDR2 FQNEAQ come from the germline V gene. V shed 3 bases and J shed 4 bases, with 16 bases lying between them. The CDR3 runs to 15 residues. The CDR3 here is CASSFSAGGIYEQYF. CDR3 in DNA: TGTGCCAGCAGCTTTTCGGCCGGGGGAATATACGAGCAGTACTTC.

This clonotype was counted at least ten times. The genes are TRBV6-2 or TRBV6-3 and TRBJ2-2; D is uncertain. V was cut by 10 bases and J by 5 bases, with 8 bases left in between. The CDR3 loop spans 11 amino acids. Germline assignment: CDR1 MNHEY and CDR2 SVGEGT. CDR3 loop: CATQETGELFF. In DNA, the CDR3 is TGTGCCACCCAAGAGACCGGGGAGCTGTTTTTT.

This clonotype was observed many times. The chain carries TRBV20-1 and TRBJ2-7; D is possibly TRBD2 (6 bases). The germline gives CDR1 DFQATT, CDR2 SNEGSKA (reference sequence). This CDR3 contains 15 residues. V was shortened by 3 bases and J by 7 bases, with 22 bases between the two germline ends. The CDR3 sequence is CSASGRLDSIGEQYF. The DNA for the CDR3 is TGCAGTGCTAGTGGGCGACTAGACAGTATTGGTGAGCAGTACTTC.